This T cell receptor (beta chain) comes out of a study of lymphopenia after photon versus proton radiotherapy. This table comes from immunoSEQ multiplex PCR, and its TCRdb copy is limited to in-frame clones, with some not included. The sample carries just over 30,000 clones, over 85% recorded once. Trimming cost V 2 bases and J 4 bases, with 9 bases left between them. Per the germline V gene, CDR1 is SGHVS and CDR2 is FQNEAQ. The CDR3 contains 14 residues. This clone was recorded only once. The origin of this receptor is a woman in her 50s with cholangiocarcinoma. The specimen comprised peripheral blood, sampled from a patient treated with photon-based radiotherapy. The chain joins TRBV7-8 to TRBJ2-1; D gene unclear. CDR3 sequence (DNA): TGTGCCAGCAGCTTACGACAACATTACAATGAGCAGTTCTTC. Protein sequence: CASSLRQHYNEQFF.